A single sample is the source of the 17 T cell receptor beta chains below, sequenced in a study of shared clonotypes between healthy human individuals. CD45RO-negative, CCR7-selected cells formed the naive CD8 fraction, which excluded terminally differentiated effector memory CD45RA+ cells. Here immunoSEQ multiplex PCR was the method, and the copy in TCRdb shows in-frame clones only, minus some. Of 550,000 to 650,000 clones in the sample, approximately 96% were seen once. The specimen was naive CD8+ T cells sorted from blood. The receptors here all came from a woman aged 30 to 39 in good health.

The chain carries TRBV23-1 and TRBJ1-3; D possibly corresponds to TRBD1 (6 bases). TRBV23-1 has ORF status, its function being uncertain. V lost 10 bases and J 0 bases, leaving 13 bases between the germline ends. CDR3 length: 14 amino acids. The CDR3 reads CATTGTNSGNTIYF. CDR3 DNA: TGCGCCACTACCGGGACAAACTCTGGAAACACCATATATTTT.

V gene TRBV13 combines with J gene TRBJ1-4, with D perhaps matching TRBD1 (5 bases). This CDR3 comprises 15 residues. The germline CDR1 and CDR2 sequences are PRHDT and FYEKMQ (reference sequence). Trimming stripped 3 bases from V and 7 bases from J, with 15 bases between. In nucleotides, the CDR3 is TGTGCCAGCAGCTTCGGGGGAGGCAGTCCTGAAAAACTGTTTTTT. The encoded protein is CASSFGGGSPEKLFF.

The chain uses TRBV20-1 and TRBJ1-4; no firm D call. The CDR3 has 10 amino acids. V lost 6 bases, J lost 8 bases, and 7 bases lay in between. Germline V gene lookup returns CDR1 DFQATT and CDR2 SNEGSKA (reference sequence). CDR3 residues: CSALQEKLFF. The CDR3 nucleotides read TGCAGTGCCTTACAAGAAAAACTGTTTTTT.

The genes are TRBV28 and TRBJ2-1; 10 nucleotides line up with TRBD2. The CDR3 sequence is 14 residues long. The germline V gene has CDR1 MDHEN and CDR2 SYDVKM. With 4 bases clipped from V and 4 bases from J, the junction kept 1 base outside the gene matches. CDR3 nucleotides: TGTGCCAGCAGTTGGACTAGCGGATACAATGAGCAGTTCTTC. Residues: CASSWTSGYNEQFF. Combining the CDR3 with reference TRBV28 and TRBJ2-1 gives the whole variable domain DVKVTQSSRYLVKRTGEKVFLECVQDMDHENMFWYRQDPGLGLRLIYFSYDVKMKEKGDIPEGYSVSREKKERFSLILESASTNQTSMYLCASSWTSGYNEQFFGPGTRLTVL.

A single count supports this clone. V and J are TRBV27 and TRBJ2-2; 11 bases match TRBD2. The CDR3 consists of 16 residues. V shed 3 bases and J 6 bases; nucleotides not matched to a gene: 6. Germline V CDR1 and CDR2: MNHEY, SMNVEV (reference sequence). The CDR3: CASSFLAGGLAGELFF. CDR3 in DNA: TGTGCCAGCAGTTTCCTAGCGGGAGGCCTTGCCGGGGAGCTGTTTTTT.

The chain has TRBV19 and TRBJ2-2, with D perhaps matching TRBD2 (6 bases). The CDR3 is 19 amino acids. The V end lost 0 bases, the J end lost 1 base, and 18 bases lay between the germline ends. Germline V gene sequence: CDR1 LNHDA, CDR2 SQIVND (reference sequence). DNA for the CDR3: TGTGCCAGTAGTATAGATCTCGGCTTGACTAGAAAGAACACCGGGGAGCTGTTTTTT. Its translation: CASSIDLGLTRKNTGELFF.

The chain carries TRBV9 and TRBJ2-5; TRBD2 aligns across 11 bases. The J call may be wrong; the DNA end is better matched by TRBJ2-7. The CDR3 consists of 15 residues. Looked up from germline, CDR1 is SGDLS and CDR2 is YYNGEE. The CDR3, as DNA: TGTGCCAGCAGCCTTACTAGCGGGAGATATAGCGAGCAGTACTTC. Translation gives CASSLTSGRYSEQYF.

The chain has TRBV5-1 and TRBJ1-2; D possibly corresponds to TRBD1 (5 bases). Trimming left V 2 bases short and J 2 bases short, with 7 bases between. The CDR3 has 13 residues. Germline V gene lookup returns CDR1 SGHRS and CDR2 YFSETQ. Here the CDR3 DNA reads TGCGCCAGCAGCTTCGGGGGAAACTATGGCTACACCTTC. Amino acids: CASSFGGNYGYTF.

The chain is built from TRBV5-1 and TRBJ2-7, with 7 bases identical to TRBD2. Per the germline V gene, CDR1 is SGHRS and CDR2 is YFSETQ. The CDR3 has 14 residues. V lost 1 base and J lost 3; bases outside the gene matches: 4. The DNA for the CDR3 is TGCGCCAGCAGCTTGACTAGCGCCTACTACGAGCAGTACTTC. Translation gives CASSLTSAYYEQYF.

The chain recombines TRBV4-1 with TRBJ2-7, with 9 bases aligning to TRBD2. Germline assignment: CDR1 MGHRA and CDR2 YSYEKL. V lost 0 bases and J lost 3; bases outside the gene matches: 15. This CDR3 is 19 amino acids long. The CDR3 loop is CASSQDSWLAGRPYYEQYF. In DNA, the CDR3 is TGCGCCAGCAGCCAAGATAGTTGGCTAGCGGGGCGCCCTTACTACGAGCAGTACTTC.

There are a few counts of this clone. The gene calls are TRBV6-5 and TRBJ1-5; D not resolved. CDR1 and CDR2 (germline): MNHEY, SVGAGI. CDR3 size: 13 residues. Deletions cut 4 bases from V and 0 bases from J, with 4 bases between. This chain's CDR3 is CASSWDSNQPQHF. CDR3 nucleotides: TGTGCCAGCAGTTGGGATAGCAATCAGCCCCAGCATTTT.

The chain is built from TRBV9 and TRBJ2-2; maybe TRBD1 (7 bases). The CDR3 contains 17 residues. V was pared by 4 bases and J by 2 bases, with 18 bases between. Germline V lookup: CDR1 SGDLS, CDR2 YYNGEE. The DNA of the CDR3 is TGTGCCAGCAGCTCCCACATCAGGGGGGCCAACACCGGGGAGCTGTTTTTT. This translates into CASSSHIRGANTGELFF.

As DNA, the CDR3 is TGTGCCAGCAGCTTGGGTGACATTGGAAACACCATATATTTT. Encoded protein: CASSLGDIGNTIYF. This chain links TRBV5-6 with TRBJ1-3; D is undetermined. V dropped 0 bases and J dropped 3 bases, with 7 bases sitting between them. The CDR3 runs to 14 residues. Germline-derived CDR1 and CDR2 are SGHDT and YYEEEE.

A single count supports this clone. The chain uses TRBV28 and TRBJ2-5, with TRBD1 as a possible D gene (6 bases). The CDR3 runs 16 residues. Germline V lookup: CDR1 MDHEN, CDR2 SYDVKM. V dropped 1 base and J dropped 2 bases, with 14 bases sitting between them. The chain's CDR3 is CASSLSRTGTQETQYF. The CDR3 bases are TGTGCCAGCAGTTTATCGCGTACAGGGACGCAAGAGACCCAGTACTTC.

This clone has only one observation. The chain links TRBV11-2 to TRBJ2-6; 7 bases align to TRBD2. V lost 1 base to trimming and J lost 3 bases; unmatched junction nucleotides: 9. The CDR3 has 18 residues. Germline assignment: CDR1 SGHAT and CDR2 FQNNGV. The CDR3 sequence is CASSLAGRSGVGANVLTF. DNA for the CDR3: TGTGCCAGCAGCTTAGCAGGGCGAAGCGGGGTTGGGGCCAACGTCCTGACTTTC.

This clone occurred once. V usage is TRBV13 and J usage is TRBJ2-7; 9 bases map to TRBD1. Germline V gives CDR1 PRHDT, CDR2 FYEKMQ (reference sequence). CDR3 length: 15 residues. V lost 4 bases to trimming and J lost 3 bases; unmatched junction nucleotides: 7. The CDR3 DNA sequence: TGTGCCAGCAGCTCTCACGACAGGGGGAACTACGAGCAGTACTTC. Protein sequence: CASSSHDRGNYEQYF.

The chain combines TRBV27 with TRBJ2-7; 8 bases align to TRBD2. The CDR3 covers 18 residues. The V segment lost 2 bases and the J segment 7 bases; nucleotides outside the gene matches: 19. The germline gives CDR1 MNHEY, CDR2 SMNVEV (reference sequence). The CDR3 here is CASSLISVFGRGTGEQYF. The CDR3 DNA sequence: TGTGCCAGCAGTTTAATCTCGGTCTTCGGGAGGGGGACGGGGGAGCAGTACTTC.